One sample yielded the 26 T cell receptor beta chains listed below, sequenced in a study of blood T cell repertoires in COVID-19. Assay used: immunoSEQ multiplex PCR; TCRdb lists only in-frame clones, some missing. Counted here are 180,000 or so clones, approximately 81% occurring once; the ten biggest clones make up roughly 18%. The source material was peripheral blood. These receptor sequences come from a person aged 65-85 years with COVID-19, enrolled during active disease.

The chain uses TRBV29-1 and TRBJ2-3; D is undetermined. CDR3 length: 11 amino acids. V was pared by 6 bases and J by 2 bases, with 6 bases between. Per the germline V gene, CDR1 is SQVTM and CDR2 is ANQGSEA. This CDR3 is CSVRNTDTQYF. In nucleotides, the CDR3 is TGCAGCGTCCGTAACACAGATACGCAGTATTTT.

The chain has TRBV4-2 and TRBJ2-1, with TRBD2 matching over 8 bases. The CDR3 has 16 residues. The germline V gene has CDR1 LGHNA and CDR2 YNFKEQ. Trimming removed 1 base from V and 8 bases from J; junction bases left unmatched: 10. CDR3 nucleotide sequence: TGTGCCAGCAGCCAAGCAACTAGCGGCCCTGGGGATGAGCAGTTCTTC. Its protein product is CASSQATSGPGDEQFF.

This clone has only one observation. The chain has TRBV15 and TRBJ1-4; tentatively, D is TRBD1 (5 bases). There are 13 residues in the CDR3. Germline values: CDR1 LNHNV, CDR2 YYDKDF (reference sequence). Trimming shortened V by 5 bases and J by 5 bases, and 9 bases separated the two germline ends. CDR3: CATSVWTNEKLFF. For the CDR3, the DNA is TGTGCCACCAGCGTTTGGACAAATGAAAAACTGTTTTTT.

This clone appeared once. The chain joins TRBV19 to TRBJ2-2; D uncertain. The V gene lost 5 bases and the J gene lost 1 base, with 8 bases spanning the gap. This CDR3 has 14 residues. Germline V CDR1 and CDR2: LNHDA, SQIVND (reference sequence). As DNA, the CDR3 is TGTGCCAGTAGTCCAAGCGTGAACACCGGGGAGCTGTTTTTT. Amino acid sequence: CASSPSVNTGELFF.

DNA of the CDR3: TGTGCCAGCAGCCAAGATTTCCAGGGGCGCGCAACTAATGAAAAACTGTTTTTT. It codes for CASSQDFQGRATNEKLFF. The chain joins TRBV4-2 to TRBJ1-4, with D possibly matching TRBD1 (6 bases). Trimming cost V 0 bases and J 0 bases, with 14 bases left between them. The CDR3 runs 18 residues. Germline V gene sequence: CDR1 LGHNA, CDR2 YNFKEQ.

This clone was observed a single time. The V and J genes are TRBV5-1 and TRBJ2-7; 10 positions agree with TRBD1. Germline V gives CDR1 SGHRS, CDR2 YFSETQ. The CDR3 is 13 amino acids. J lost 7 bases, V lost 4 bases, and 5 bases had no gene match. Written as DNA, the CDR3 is TGCGCCAGCAGCCAGAGGACAGGGGGAGAGCAGTACTTC. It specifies CASSQRTGGEQYF.

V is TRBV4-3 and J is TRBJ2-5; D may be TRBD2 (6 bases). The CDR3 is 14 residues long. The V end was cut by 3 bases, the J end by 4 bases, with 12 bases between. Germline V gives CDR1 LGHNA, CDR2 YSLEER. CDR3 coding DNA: TGCGCCAGCAGCCACCGGCGGGGCCGAGAGACCCAGTACTTC. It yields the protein CASSHRRGRETQYF.

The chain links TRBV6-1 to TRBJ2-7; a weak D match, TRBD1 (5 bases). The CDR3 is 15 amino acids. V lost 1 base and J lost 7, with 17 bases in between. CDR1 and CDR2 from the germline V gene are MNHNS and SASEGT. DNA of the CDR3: TGTGCCAGCAGTGAAGTACCCCCAGGGATGGGGGAGCAGTACTTC. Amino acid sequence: CASSEVPPGMGEQYF.

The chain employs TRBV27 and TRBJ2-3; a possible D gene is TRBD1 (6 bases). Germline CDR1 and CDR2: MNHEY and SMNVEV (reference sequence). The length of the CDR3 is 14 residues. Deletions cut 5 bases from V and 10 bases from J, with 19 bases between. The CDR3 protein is CASSAGQIPNAQYF. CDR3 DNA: TGTGCCAGCAGTGCCGGACAGATCCCAAATGCGCAGTATTTT.

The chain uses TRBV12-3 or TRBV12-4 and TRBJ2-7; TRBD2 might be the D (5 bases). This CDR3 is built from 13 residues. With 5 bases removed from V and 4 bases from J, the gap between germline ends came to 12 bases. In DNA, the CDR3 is TGTGCCAGCAGTGAAGGGCCGGGGTACGAGCAGTACTTC. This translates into CASSEGPGYEQYF.

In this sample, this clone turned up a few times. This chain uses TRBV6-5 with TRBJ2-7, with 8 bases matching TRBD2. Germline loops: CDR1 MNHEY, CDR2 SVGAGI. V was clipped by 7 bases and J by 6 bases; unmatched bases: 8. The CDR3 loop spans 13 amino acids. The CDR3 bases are TGTGCCAGCATTCTCGCGGGGGGTGTCGAGCAGTACTTC. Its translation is CASILAGGVEQYF.

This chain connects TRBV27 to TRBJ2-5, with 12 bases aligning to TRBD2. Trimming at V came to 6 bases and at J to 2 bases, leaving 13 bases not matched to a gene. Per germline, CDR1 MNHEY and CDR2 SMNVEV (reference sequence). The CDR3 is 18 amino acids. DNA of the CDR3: TGTGCCAGCAGACAACCGGGCGAGCTAGCGGGGGGGCAAGAGACCCAGTACTTC. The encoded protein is CASRQPGELAGGQETQYF.

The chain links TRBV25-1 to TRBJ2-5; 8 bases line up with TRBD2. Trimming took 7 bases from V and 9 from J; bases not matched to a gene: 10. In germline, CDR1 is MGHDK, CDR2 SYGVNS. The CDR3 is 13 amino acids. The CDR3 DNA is TGTGCCAGCAACACGGCCGGGCGGGGGGCCCAGTACTTC. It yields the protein CASNTAGRGAQYF.

The CDR3 sequence: CSVESAGGFYGYTF. CDR3 in DNA: TGCAGCGTTGAGTCGGCAGGGGGTTTCTATGGCTACACCTTC. This chain joins TRBV29-1 and TRBJ1-2, with 7 positions matching TRBD1. CDR1 is SQVTM, CDR2 ANQGSEA, per germline. Germline trimming cut 3 bases from V and 4 bases from J; bases unmatched to any gene: 8. CDR3 length: 14 residues.

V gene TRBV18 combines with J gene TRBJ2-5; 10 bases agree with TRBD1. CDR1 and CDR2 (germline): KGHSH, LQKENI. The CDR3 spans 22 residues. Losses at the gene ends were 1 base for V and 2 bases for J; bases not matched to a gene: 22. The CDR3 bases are TGTGCCAGCTCACCACAGAGACAGGGGGCGGGAATCTCGCGGTCGGCACAAGAGACCCAGTACTTC. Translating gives CASSPQRQGAGISRSAQETQYF.

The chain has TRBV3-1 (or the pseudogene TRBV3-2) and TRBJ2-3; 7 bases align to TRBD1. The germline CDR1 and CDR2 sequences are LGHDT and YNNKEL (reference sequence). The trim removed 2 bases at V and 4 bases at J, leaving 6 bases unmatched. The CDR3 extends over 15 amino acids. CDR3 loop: CASSQRLGQADTQYF. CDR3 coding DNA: TGTGCCAGCAGCCAACGCCTTGGACAGGCAGATACGCAGTATTTT.

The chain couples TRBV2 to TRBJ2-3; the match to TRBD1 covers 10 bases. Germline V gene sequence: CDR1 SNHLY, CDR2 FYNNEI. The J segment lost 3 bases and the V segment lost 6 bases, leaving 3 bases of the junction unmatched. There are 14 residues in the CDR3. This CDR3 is CASRPGQGTDTQYF. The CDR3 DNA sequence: TGTGCCAGCAGGCCGGGACAGGGGACAGATACGCAGTATTTT.

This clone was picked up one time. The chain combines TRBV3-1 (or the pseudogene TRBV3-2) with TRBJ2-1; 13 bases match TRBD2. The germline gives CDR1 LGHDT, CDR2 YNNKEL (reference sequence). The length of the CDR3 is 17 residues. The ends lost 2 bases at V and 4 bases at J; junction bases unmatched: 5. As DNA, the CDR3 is TGTGCCAGCAGCCAAACTAGCGGGGGGGCGGGTTACAATGAGCAGTTCTTC. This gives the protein CASSQTSGGAGYNEQFF.

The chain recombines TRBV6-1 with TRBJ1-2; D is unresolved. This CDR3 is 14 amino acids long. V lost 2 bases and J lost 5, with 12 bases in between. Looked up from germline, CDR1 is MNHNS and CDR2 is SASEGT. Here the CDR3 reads CASSESGGFYGYTF. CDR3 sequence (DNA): TGTGCCAGCAGTGAATCCGGCGGGTTTTATGGCTACACCTTC.

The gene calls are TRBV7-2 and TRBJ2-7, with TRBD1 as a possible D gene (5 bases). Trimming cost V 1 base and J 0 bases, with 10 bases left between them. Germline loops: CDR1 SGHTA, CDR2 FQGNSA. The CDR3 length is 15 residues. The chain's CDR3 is CASSLVGRNSYEQYF. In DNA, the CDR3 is TGTGCCAGCAGCTTAGTGGGGCGGAACTCCTACGAGCAGTACTTC.

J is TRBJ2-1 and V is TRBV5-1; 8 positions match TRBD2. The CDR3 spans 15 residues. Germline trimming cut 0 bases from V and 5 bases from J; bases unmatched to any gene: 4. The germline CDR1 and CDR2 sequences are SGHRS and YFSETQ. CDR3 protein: CASSLELADNNEQFF. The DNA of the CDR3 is TGCGCCAGCAGCTTGGAACTAGCGGATAACAATGAGCAGTTCTTC.

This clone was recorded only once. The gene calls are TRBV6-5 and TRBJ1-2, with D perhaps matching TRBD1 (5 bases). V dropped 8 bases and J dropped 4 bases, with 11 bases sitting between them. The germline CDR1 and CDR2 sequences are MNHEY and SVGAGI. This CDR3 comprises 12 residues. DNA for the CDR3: TGTGCCAGCTCGCTGACAGTCTATGGCTACACCTTC. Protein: CASSLTVYGYTF.

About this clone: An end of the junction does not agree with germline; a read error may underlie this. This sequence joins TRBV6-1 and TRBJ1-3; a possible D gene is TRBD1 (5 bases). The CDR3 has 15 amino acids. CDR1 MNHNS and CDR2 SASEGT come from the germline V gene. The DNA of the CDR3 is TGTGCCAGCAGAGAAGGGACGGAGGGAGGAAACACCATATATTTT. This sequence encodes CASREGTEGGNTIYF.

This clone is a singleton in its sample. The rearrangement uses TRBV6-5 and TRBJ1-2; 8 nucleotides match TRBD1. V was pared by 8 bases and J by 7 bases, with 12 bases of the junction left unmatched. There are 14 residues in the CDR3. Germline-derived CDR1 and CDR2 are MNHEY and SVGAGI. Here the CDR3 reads CASHGVGQGGGYTF. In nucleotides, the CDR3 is TGTGCCAGCCATGGGGTAGGACAGGGCGGTGGCTACACCTTC.

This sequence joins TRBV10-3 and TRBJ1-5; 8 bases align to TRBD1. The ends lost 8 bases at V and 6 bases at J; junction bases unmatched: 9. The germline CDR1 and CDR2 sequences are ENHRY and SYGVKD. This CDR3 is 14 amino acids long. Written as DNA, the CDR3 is TGTGCCATCTCTCCGGACAGGGTCAGTCAGCCCCAGCATTTT. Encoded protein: CAISPDRVSQPQHF.

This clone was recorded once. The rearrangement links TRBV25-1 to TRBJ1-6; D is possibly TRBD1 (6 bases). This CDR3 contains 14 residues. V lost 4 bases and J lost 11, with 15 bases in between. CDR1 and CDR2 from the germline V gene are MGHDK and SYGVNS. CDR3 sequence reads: CASSVNSQGPPLHF. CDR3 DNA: TGTGCCAGCAGTGTTAATTCACAGGGTCCACCCCTCCACTTT.